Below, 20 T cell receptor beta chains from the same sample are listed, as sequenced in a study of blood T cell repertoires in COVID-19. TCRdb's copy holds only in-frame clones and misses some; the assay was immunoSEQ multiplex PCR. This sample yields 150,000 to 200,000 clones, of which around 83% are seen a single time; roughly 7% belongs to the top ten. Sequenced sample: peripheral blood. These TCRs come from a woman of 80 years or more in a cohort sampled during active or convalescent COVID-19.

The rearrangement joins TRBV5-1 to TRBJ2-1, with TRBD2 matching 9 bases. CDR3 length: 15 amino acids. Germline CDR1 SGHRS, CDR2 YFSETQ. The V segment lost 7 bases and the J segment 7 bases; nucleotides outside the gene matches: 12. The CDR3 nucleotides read TGCGCCAGCTCGCCGGGGCGGGGGGGCCATAATGAGCAGTTCTTC. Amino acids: CASSPGRGGHNEQFF.

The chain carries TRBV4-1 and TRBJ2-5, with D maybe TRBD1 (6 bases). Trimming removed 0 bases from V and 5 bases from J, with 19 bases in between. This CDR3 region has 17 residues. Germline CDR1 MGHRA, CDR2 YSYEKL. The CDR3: CASSQEGEGLRGETQYF. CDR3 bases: TGCGCCAGCAGCCAAGAGGGGGAAGGGCTGAGGGGGGAGACCCAGTACTTC.

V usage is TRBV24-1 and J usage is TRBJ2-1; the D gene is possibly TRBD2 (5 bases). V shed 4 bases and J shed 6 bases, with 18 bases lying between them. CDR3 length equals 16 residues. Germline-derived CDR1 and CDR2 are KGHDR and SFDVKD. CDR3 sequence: CATSDPTNLGPNEQFF. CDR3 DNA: TGTGCCACCAGTGACCCGACTAACCTCGGGCCCAATGAGCAGTTCTTC.

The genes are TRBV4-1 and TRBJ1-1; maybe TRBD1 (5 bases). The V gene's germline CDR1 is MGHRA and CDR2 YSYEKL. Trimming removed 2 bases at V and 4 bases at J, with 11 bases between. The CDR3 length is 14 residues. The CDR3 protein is CASSQPRGGTEAFF. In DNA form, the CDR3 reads TGCGCCAGCAGCCAACCTCGCGGGGGCACTGAAGCTTTCTTT.

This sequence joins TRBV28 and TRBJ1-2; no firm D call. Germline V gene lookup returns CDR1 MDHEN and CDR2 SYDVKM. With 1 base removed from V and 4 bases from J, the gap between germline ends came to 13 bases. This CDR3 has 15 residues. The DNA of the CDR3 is TGTGCCAGCAGTTTATTTGGGAGCCGTACCTATGGCTACACCTTC. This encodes CASSLFGSRTYGYTF.

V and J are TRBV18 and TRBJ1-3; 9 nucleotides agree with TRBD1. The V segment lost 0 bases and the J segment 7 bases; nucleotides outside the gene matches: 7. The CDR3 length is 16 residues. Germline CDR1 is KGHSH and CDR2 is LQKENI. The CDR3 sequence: CASSPPGQGIRNTIYF. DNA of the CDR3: TGTGCCAGCTCACCACCGGGACAGGGAATTCGGAACACCATATATTTT.

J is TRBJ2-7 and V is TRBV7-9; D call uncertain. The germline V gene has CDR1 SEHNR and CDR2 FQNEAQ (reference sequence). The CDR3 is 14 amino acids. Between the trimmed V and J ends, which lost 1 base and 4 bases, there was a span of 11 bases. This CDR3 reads CASSLGRQTYEQYV. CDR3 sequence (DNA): TGTGCCAGCAGCTTAGGGCGGCAGACTTACGAGCAGTACGTC.

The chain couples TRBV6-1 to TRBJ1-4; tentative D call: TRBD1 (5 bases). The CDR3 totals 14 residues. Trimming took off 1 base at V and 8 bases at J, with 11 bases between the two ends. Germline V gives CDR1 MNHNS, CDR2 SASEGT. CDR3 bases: TGTGCCAGCAGTGAAGGGGTACAGGAAGAAAAACTGTTTTTT. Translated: CASSEGVQEEKLFF.

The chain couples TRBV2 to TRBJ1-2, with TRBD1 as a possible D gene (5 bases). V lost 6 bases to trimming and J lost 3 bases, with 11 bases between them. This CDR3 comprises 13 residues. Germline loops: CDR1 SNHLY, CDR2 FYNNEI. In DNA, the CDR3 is TGTGCCAGCAGCCCCCAACAGGACTATGGCTACACCTTC. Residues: CASSPQQDYGYTF.

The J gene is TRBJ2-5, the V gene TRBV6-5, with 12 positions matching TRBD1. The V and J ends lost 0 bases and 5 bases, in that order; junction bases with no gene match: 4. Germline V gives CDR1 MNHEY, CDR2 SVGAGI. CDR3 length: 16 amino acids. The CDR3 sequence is CASSYSGTGGWETQYF. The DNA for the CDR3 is TGTGCCAGCAGTTACTCAGGGACAGGGGGCTGGGAGACCCAGTACTTC.

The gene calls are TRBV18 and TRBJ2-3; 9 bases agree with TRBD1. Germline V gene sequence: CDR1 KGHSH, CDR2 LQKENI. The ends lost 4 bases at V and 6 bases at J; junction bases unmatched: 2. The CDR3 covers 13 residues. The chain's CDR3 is CASSRTGADTQYF. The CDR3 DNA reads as TGTGCCAGCTCACGGACAGGGGCGGATACGCAGTATTTT. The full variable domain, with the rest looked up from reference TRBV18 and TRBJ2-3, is NAGVMQNPRHLVRRRGQEARLRCSPMKGHSHVYWYRQLPEEGLKFMVYLQKENIIDESGMPKERFSAEFPKEGPSILRIQQVVRGDSAAYFCASSRTGADTQYFGPGTRLTVL.

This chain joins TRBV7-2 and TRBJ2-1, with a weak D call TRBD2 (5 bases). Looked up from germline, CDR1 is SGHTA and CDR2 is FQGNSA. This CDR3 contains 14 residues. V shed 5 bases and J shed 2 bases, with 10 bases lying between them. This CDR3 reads CASSPAGAYNEQFF. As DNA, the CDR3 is TGTGCCAGCAGCCCCGCGGGTGCCTACAATGAGCAGTTCTTC.

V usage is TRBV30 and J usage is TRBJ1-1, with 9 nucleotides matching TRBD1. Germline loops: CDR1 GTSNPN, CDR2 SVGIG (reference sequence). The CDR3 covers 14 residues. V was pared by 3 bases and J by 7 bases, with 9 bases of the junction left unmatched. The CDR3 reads CAWSLNQGQGEAFF. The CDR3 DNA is TGTGCCTGGAGCCTAAACCAGGGACAGGGTGAAGCTTTCTTT. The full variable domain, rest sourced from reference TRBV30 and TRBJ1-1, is SQTIHQWPATLVQPVGSPLSLECTVEGTSNPNLYWYRQAAGRGLQLLFYSVGIGQISSEVPQNLSASRPQDRQFILSSKKLLLSDSGFYLCAWSLNQGQGEAFFGQGTRLTVV.

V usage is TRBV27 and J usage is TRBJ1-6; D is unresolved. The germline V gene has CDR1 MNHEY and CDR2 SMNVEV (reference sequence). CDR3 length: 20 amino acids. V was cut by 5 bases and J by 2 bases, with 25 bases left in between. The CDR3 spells CASSLTRTRAGSAYNSPLHF. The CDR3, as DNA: TGTGCCAGCAGTCTAACCAGAACGAGGGCCGGTTCGGCCTATAATTCACCCCTCCACTTT.

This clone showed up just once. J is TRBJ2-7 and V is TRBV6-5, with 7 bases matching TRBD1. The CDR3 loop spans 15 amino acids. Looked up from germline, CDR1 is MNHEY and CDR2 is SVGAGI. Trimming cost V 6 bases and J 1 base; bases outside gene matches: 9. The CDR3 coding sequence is TGTGCCAGCAGATCACCACAGGGGAGATCCTACGAGCAGTACGTC. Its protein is CASRSPQGRSYEQYV.

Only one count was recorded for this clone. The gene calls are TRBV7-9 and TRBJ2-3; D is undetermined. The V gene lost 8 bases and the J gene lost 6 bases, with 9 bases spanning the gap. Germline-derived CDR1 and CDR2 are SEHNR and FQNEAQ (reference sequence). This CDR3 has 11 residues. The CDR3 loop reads CASGNADTQYF. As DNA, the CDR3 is TGTGCCAGCGGTAATGCGGATACGCAGTATTTT.

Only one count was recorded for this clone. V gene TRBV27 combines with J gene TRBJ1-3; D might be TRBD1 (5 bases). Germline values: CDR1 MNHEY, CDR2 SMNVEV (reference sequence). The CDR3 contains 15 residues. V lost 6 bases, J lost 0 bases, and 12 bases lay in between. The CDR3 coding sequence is TGTGCCAGCAGATTACGGGGGATCTCTGGAAACACCATATATTTT. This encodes CASRLRGISGNTIYF.

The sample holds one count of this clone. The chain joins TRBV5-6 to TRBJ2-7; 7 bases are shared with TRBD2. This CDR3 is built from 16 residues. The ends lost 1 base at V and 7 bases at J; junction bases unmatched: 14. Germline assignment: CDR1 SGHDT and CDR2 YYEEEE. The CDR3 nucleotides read TGTGCCAGCAGCTTGCGGAGTAGGCTAGCGGTGCGTGAGCAGTACGTC. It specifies CASSLRSRLAVREQYV.

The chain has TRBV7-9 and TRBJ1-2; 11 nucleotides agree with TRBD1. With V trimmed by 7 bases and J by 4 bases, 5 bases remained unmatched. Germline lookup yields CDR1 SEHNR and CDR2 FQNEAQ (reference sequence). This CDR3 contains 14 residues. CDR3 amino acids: CASIGQGASYGYTF. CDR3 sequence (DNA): TGTGCCAGCATTGGACAGGGGGCGAGCTATGGCTACACCTTC.

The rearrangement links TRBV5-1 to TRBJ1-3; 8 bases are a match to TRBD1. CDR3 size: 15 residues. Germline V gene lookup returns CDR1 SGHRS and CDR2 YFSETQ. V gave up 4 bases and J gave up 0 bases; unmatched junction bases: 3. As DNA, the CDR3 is TGCGCCAGCAGCGTCGGACAGGGCTCTGGAAACACCATATATTTT. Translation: CASSVGQGSGNTIYF.